This T cell receptor beta chain was captured in a study of CD8+ T cells in alopecia areata. Study in general: The percentage of affected scalp area served as the score of severity for treated patients.

V trimming: 3 bases; J trimming: 1 base; junction bases outside the gene matches: 2. Looked up from germline, CDR1 is MDHEN and CDR2 is SYDVKM. This CDR3 region has 15 residues. cDNA prepared by RNA extraction and subsequent reverse transcription served as the template for sequencing. The repertoire was sequenced with immunoSEQ multiplex PCR; TCRdb's copy has only in-frame clones and lacks some. The sample holds tens of thousands of clones, approximately 70% seen once. Stated treatment: oral pan-JAK inhibitor, 5-10 mg twice daily. Those with alopecia areata gave lesional scalp punch biopsies and peripheral blood. Sorting of PBMCs yielded the CD4+ and CD8+ T cells.

The V call is TRBV28, the J call TRBJ2-3; 9 bases map to TRBD2. This specimen was CD8+ T cells sorted from blood, taken between weeks 43 and 45, from a patient treated with tofacitinib. This TCR was recovered from a human donor with alopecia areata. The CDR3 DNA follows: TGTGCCAGCAGTTTTAGGACTAGCGGCACAGATACGCAGTATTTT. This encodes CASSFRTSGTDTQYF.